One T cell receptor beta chain is described in this entry. These data belong to a study of blood T cell repertoires in COVID-19. Some clones are missing from TCRdb's copy, which holds only in-frame ones; the method was immunoSEQ multiplex PCR. In the table there are around 300,000 clones, roughly four fifths of which are singletons. CDR1 is SGHAT and CDR2 is FQNNGV in the germline V gene. After removal of 5 bases from V and 8 bases from J, the junction contained 3 bases not matched to a gene. CDR3 length: 12 amino acids. This clonotype was obtained from a woman aged 45 to 65 who had recovered from COVID-19. Sequencing was done on a sample of peripheral blood. This rearrangement joins TRBV11-2 to TRBJ1-1, with TRBD1 matching over 9 bases. As DNA, the CDR3 is TGTGCCAGCAGCCGGGACAGGGTCGAAGCTTTCTTT. Protein product: CASSRDRVEAFF.